This is a list of T cell receptor beta chains from one sample in a study of T cells after yellow fever vaccination. Using its own MiXCR run on the 5' RACE reads, TCRdb lists one record per CDR3 protein. The sample includes about 350,000 distinct CDR3 sequences, 11% of them seen just once. The source was PBMCs, collected on the day of the first yellow fever vaccination. All receptors derive from a man aged 18-30 years who received the YFV17D yellow fever vaccine. The CDR3 runs from the conserved cysteine through the conserved F or W. The D gene is left open where the match is weak. Size tells how often a clone was seen (once, few, many) or the class of an expanded clone, and some rows leave it out.

d_gene	v_gene	abundance	j_gene	CDR3nt	CDR3aa
.	TRBV6-2/TRBV6-3	.	TRBJ1-3	TGTGCCAGCACCGCGGAGAGGTGGGAAGGCAACTCTGGAAACACCATATATTTT	CASTAERWEGNSGNTIYF
.	TRBV7-2	.	TRBJ2-5	TGTGCCAGCAGCTCCAGCGAACAGGGCCTTAACTACTTC	CASSSSEQGLNYF
TRBD2	TRBV5-4	.	TRBJ2-1	TGTGCCAGCAGCTTGGTCGGCGGGGGGGGTTTTTACAATGAGCAGTTCTTC	CASSLVGGGGFYNEQFF
TRBD2	TRBV12-3/TRBV12-4	few	TRBJ2-5	TGTGCCAGCAGTTTTTGGAACGGGGGGGCTGAGGAGACCCAGTACTTC	CASSFWNGGAEETQYF
.	TRBV12-3/TRBV12-4	.	TRBJ2-3	TGTGCCAGCAGTTTTGAGGGGGTCCCGGATACGCAGTATTTT	CASSFEGVPDTQYF
TRBD1	TRBV7-9	.	TRBJ1-3	TGTGCCAGCAGCTTCCTGGGACAGGGCGGAAACACCATATATTTT	CASSFLGQGGNTIYF
.	TRBV7-2	few	TRBJ1-5	TGTGCCAGCAGCTTCACAGGGCCGAGCAATCAGCCCCAGCATTTT	CASSFTGPSNQPQHF
.	TRBV7-2	few	TRBJ1-2	TGTGCCAGCAGCTTAGTGTTCCAGGGGCAAGGCTACACCTTC	CASSLVFQGQGYTF
TRBD1	TRBV6-5	.	TRBJ2-1	TGTGCCAGCAGTTCCCAGGACAGGAACAATGAGCAGTTCTTC	CASSSQDRNNEQFF
.	TRBV30	.	TRBJ2-7	TGTGCCTGGAGTGAGGACTATTCCTACGAGCAGTACTTC	CAWSEDYSYEQYF
.	TRBV6-5	few	TRBJ2-1	TGTGCCAGCAGTATGGGGGGGGGGCATGGGGAGCAGTTCTTC	CASSMGGGHGEQFF
.	TRBV10-3	few	TRBJ1-5	TGTGCCATCAGTGAGTCGTCGTGGGGGCCCCAGCATTTT	CAISESSWGPQHF
TRBD1	TRBV9	few	TRBJ2-1	TGTGCCAGCAGCACCTGGGACAGGCCCCAGGAGCAGTTCTTC	CASSTWDRPQEQFF
.	TRBV5-1	.	TRBJ1-2	TGCGCCAGCAGCACAAACAGGGATGGCTACACCTTC	CASSTNRDGYTF
.	TRBV7-2	.	TRBJ1-1	TGTGCCAGCAGACCCCGATACCGGGCTAAGGCTTTCTTT	CASRPRYRAKAFF
TRBD1	TRBV27	many	TRBJ2-3	TGTGCCAGCAGTTTAAGGGACAGGACAGATACGCAGTATTTT	CASSLRDRTDTQYF
.	TRBV18	few	TRBJ2-5	TGTGCCAGCTCACCAATTCAGGATTCTCAAGAGACCCAGTACTTC	CASSPIQDSQETQYF
TRBD1	TRBV10-3	many	TRBJ2-1	TGTGCCATCACTAGGACAGGGAATAATGAGCAGTTCTTC	CAITRTGNNEQFF
.	TRBV5-4	.	TRBJ2-7	TGTGCCAGCAGCGCAAGTCGGTACGAGCAGTACTTC	CASSASRYEQYF
.	TRBV5-1	few	TRBJ2-7	TGCGCCAGCAGCTTCTTTGGGGGCTCCTACGAGCAGTACTTC	CASSFFGGSYEQYF